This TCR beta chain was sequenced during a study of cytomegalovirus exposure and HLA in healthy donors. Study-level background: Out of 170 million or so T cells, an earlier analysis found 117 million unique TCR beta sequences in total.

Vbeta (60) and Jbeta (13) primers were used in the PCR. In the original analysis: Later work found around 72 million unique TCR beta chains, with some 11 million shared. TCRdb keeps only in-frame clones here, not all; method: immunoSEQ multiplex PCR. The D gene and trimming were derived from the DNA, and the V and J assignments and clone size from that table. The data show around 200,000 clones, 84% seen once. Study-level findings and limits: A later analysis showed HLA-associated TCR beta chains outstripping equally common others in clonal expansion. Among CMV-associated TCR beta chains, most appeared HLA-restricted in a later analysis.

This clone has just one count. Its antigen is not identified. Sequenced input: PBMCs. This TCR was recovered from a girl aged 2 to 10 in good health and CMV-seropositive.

This CDR3 is CASSPTGLYEQYF. The CDR3 region has the DNA TGTGCCAGTAGCCCGACAGGACTTTACGAGCAGTACTTC. This chain joins TRBV19 and TRBJ2-7, with a possible D match to TRBD1 (6 bases). Germline V gene sequence: CDR1 LNHDA, CDR2 SQIVND (reference sequence). Trimming cost V 6 bases and J 4 bases, with 13 bases left between them. The length of the CDR3 is 13 residues.